These 16 T cell receptor beta chains share one sample of origin, sequenced in a study of blood T cell repertoires in COVID-19. Measured with immunoSEQ multiplex PCR; TCRdb has only the in-frame clones, and not every one. The sample holds roughly 39,000 clones, more than 80% seen once. Sequencing used peripheral blood. Receptors originate from a man in his sixties with acute or convalescent COVID-19.

V is TRBV11-3 and J is TRBJ2-1; TRBD1 matches at 8 bases. The CDR3 totals 14 residues. V lost 3 bases, J lost 8 bases, and 6 bases stayed unmatched. Looked up from germline, CDR1 is SGHNT and CDR2 is YENEEA. CDR3 nucleotides: TGTGCCAGCAGCTTGGGACAGGAATGGGATGAGCAGTTCTTC. This codes for CASSLGQEWDEQFF. The whole variable domain, remainder taken from reference TRBV11-3 and TRBJ2-1, is EAGVVQSPRYKIIEKKQPVAFWCNPISGHNTLYWYLQNLGQGPELLIRYENEEAVDDSQLPKDRFSAERLKGVDSTLKIQPAELGDSAVYLCASSLGQEWDEQFFGPGTRLTVL.

This chain connects TRBV18 to TRBJ1-1; D gene ambiguous. CDR3 length: 15 residues. Germline lookup yields CDR1 KGHSH and CDR2 LQKENI. V was shortened by 0 bases and J by 0 bases, with 8 bases between the two germline ends. This CDR3 is CASSPPGRLNTEAFF. CDR3 nucleotides: TGTGCCAGCTCACCACCGGGGAGGTTGAACACTGAAGCTTTCTTT. Full variable domain (outside the CDR3, taken from reference TRBV18 and TRBJ1-1): NAGVMQNPRHLVRRRGQEARLRCSPMKGHSHVYWYRQLPEEGLKFMVYLQKENIIDESGMPKERFSAEFPKEGPSILRIQQVVRGDSAAYFCASSPPGRLNTEAFFGQGTRLTVV.

Turning to this clone: In the same sample, other DNA sequences code for this CDR3. The rearrangement uses TRBV6-5 and TRBJ1-5; D uncertain. CDR3 length: 14 amino acids. Germline CDR1 and CDR2: MNHEY and SVGAGI. V lost 0 bases and J lost 4, with 7 bases in between. CDR3 loop: CASSYSRGNQPQHF. CDR3 sequence (DNA): TGTGCCAGCAGTTACTCGAGAGGAAATCAGCCCCAGCATTTT.

The chain uses TRBV18 and TRBJ2-7; possibly TRBD2 for D (6 bases). The CDR3 sequence is 16 residues long. Germline CDR1 is KGHSH and CDR2 is LQKENI. Trimming took 0 bases from V and 0 from J, leaving 12 bases between them. This chain's CDR3 is CASSPPWGVHSYEQYF. The CDR3 DNA reads TGTGCCAGCTCACCACCATGGGGGGTCCACTCCTACGAGCAGTACTTC.

J is TRBJ1-4 and V is TRBV6-2 or TRBV6-3; a weak D match, TRBD1 (5 bases). This CDR3 is built from 16 residues. The germline gives CDR1 MNHEY, CDR2 SVGEGT. V lost 2 bases to trimming and J lost 0 bases, with 10 bases between them. DNA for the CDR3: TGTGCCAGCAGTTACGGGAGGGGCCCAACTAATGAAAAACTGTTTTTT. Its translation is CASSYGRGPTNEKLFF.

The rearrangement joins TRBV5-6 to TRBJ2-2, with D possibly being TRBD1 (6 bases). Germline lookup yields CDR1 SGHDT and CDR2 YYEEEE. Trimming shortened V by 3 bases and J by 13 bases, and 13 bases separated the two germline ends. The CDR3 totals 12 residues. CDR3 protein: CASSWGTGLLFF. CDR3 bases: TGTGCCAGCAGCTGGGGAACAGGGCTGCTGTTTTTT.

The chain has TRBV3-1 (or the pseudogene TRBV3-2) and TRBJ2-1; 9 positions match TRBD2. Trimming removed 3 bases from V and 4 bases from J; junction bases left unmatched: 4. The CDR3 has 15 residues. Germline CDR1 LGHDT, CDR2 YNNKEL (reference sequence). CDR3 amino acids: CASSQGLAEYNEQFF. The CDR3 nucleotides are TGTGCCAGCAGCCAGGGACTAGCCGAGTACAATGAGCAGTTCTTC.

The rearrangement links TRBV19 to TRBJ2-7; 8 bases are a match to TRBD1. The CDR3 has 14 amino acids. The germline V gene encodes CDR1 LNHDA and CDR2 SQIVND (reference sequence). V was pared by 5 bases and J by 2 bases, with 5 bases of the junction left unmatched. The CDR3 DNA is TGTGCCAGTAGTCTTTGGGACAGGCCCTACGAGCAGTACTTC. The encoded protein is CASSLWDRPYEQYF.

V gene TRBV5-1 combines with J gene TRBJ2-5, with 7 bases matching TRBD1. The V gene end was trimmed by 3 bases and the J gene end by 5 bases; junction bases not matched to a gene: 10. The CDR3 has 15 residues. Germline V CDR1 and CDR2: SGHRS, YFSETQ. CDR3 nucleotides: TGCGCCAGCAGCTCAGAGGGGGCTCTGGGTGAGACCCAGTACTTC. Protein sequence: CASSSEGALGETQYF.

J is TRBJ2-1 and V is TRBV5-1; 8 bases fit TRBD2. Germline loops: CDR1 SGHRS, CDR2 YFSETQ. Unmatched junction bases numbered 6, after V lost 3 bases and J lost 4 bases. This CDR3 has 15 residues. CDR3 loop: CASSYGAGGYNEQFF. DNA for the CDR3: TGCGCCAGCAGCTACGGCGCGGGGGGATACAATGAGCAGTTCTTC. The variable domain in full, with the rest retrieved from reference TRBV5-1 and TRBJ2-1, is KAGVTQTPRYLIKTRGQQVTLSCSPISGHRSVSWYQQTPGQGLQFLFEYFSETQRNKGNFPGRFSGRQFSNSRSEMNVSTLELGDSALYLCASSYGAGGYNEQFFGPGTRLTVL.

In this sample, this clone turned up a few times. The genes are TRBV28 and TRBJ1-1, with TRBD1 matching 9 bases. The CDR3 consists of 14 residues. The V and J ends lost 6 bases and 7 bases, in that order; junction bases with no gene match: 9. Germline CDR1 is MDHEN and CDR2 is SYDVKM. The CDR3 here is CASSPTGGLGEAFF. In DNA form, the CDR3 reads TGTGCCAGCAGCCCGACAGGGGGATTAGGTGAAGCTTTCTTT.

As concerns this clone: At one end, the junction sequence differs from germline, possibly due to a read error. The genes are TRBV6-2 or TRBV6-3 and TRBJ2-1, with 8 positions matching TRBD2. The germline CDR1 and CDR2 sequences are MNHEY and SVGEGT. The CDR3 loop spans 15 amino acids. The CDR3 coding sequence is TGTGCCAGCAATTACGGGACTAGCTCCTACAATGAGCAGTTCTTC. It encodes CASNYGTSSYNEQFF.

The chain couples TRBV3-1 (or the pseudogene TRBV3-2) to TRBJ2-7, with 10 nucleotides matching TRBD2. Germline V CDR1 and CDR2: LGHDT, YNNKEL (reference sequence). The length of the CDR3 is 15 residues. V shed 4 bases and J 6 bases; nucleotides not matched to a gene: 9. The CDR3 here is CASSRSAGGAFEQYF. The CDR3 DNA reads TGTGCCAGCAGCCGTTCAGCGGGAGGGGCTTTCGAGCAGTACTTC.

The chain carries TRBV29-1 and TRBJ1-6; maybe TRBD1 (6 bases). Germline V gives CDR1 SQVTM, CDR2 ANQGSEA. The CDR3 loop spans 17 amino acids. Trimming shortened V by 5 bases and J by 7 bases, and 24 bases separated the two germline ends. The CDR3 is CSVRGDDRNWGNSPLHF. The CDR3 DNA reads TGCAGCGTTCGGGGAGACGACAGGAATTGGGGGAATTCACCCCTCCACTTT.

This sequence joins TRBV27 and TRBJ1-6; D is unclear. Germline values: CDR1 MNHEY, CDR2 SMNVEV (reference sequence). V lost 9 bases, J lost 0 bases, and 3 bases lay in between. CDR3 size: 12 residues. The CDR3 region is CASSSYNSPLHF. Here the CDR3 DNA reads TGTGCCAGTAGCTCCTATAATTCACCCCTCCACTTT.

This chain uses TRBV2 with TRBJ1-1; TRBD1 aligns across 7 bases. Per germline, CDR1 SNHLY and CDR2 FYNNEI. The CDR3 is 13 residues long. V trimming: 8 bases; J trimming: 0 bases; junction bases outside the gene matches: 3. CDR3 nucleotide sequence: TGTGCCAGCGGGACAGACATGAACACTGAAGCTTTCTTT. Protein product: CASGTDMNTEAFF. Together with reference TRBV2 and TRBJ1-1, the CDR3 gives the full variable domain: EPEVTQTPSHQVTQMGQEVILRCVPISNHLYFYWYRQILGQKVEFLVSFYNNEISEKSEIFDDQFSVERPDGSNFTLKIRSTKLEDSAMYFCASGTDMNTEAFFGQGTRLTVV.